These 21 T cell receptor beta chains originate from one sample sequenced in a study of cytomegalovirus exposure and HLA in healthy donors. Vbeta (60) and Jbeta (13) primers were used in the PCR. Libraries were prepared by immunoSEQ multiplex PCR; TCRdb keeps only in-frame clonotypes and omits some of them. The profile shows 85,000 to 90,000 clones, roughly 70% of them singletons. The material sequenced was PBMCs. These receptors all come from a man under 40 in good health and CMV-seronegative.

The chain employs TRBV7-9 and TRBJ2-7, with a weak D call TRBD1 (6 bases). Trimming took 1 base from V and 0 from J, leaving 10 bases between them. This CDR3 has 15 residues. Per germline, CDR1 SEHNR and CDR2 FQNEAQ (reference sequence). This chain's CDR3 is CASSLGTADSYEQYF. CDR3 sequence (DNA): TGTGCCAGCAGCTTAGGGACAGCTGACTCCTACGAGCAGTACTTC. Variable domain in full (rest from reference TRBV7-9 and TRBJ2-7): DTGVSQNPRHKITKRGQNVTFRCDPISEHNRLYWYRQTLGQGPEFLTYFQNEAQLEKSRLLSDRFSAERPKGSFSTLEIQRTEQGDSAMYLCASSLGTADSYEQYFGPGTRLTVT.

This clone came up a few times. The V gene is TRBV6-4, the J gene TRBJ2-6; weak D call: TRBD2 (5 bases). The germline V and J ends were trimmed by 5 bases and 0 bases, with 14 bases remaining between them. Looked up from germline, CDR1 is MRHNA and CDR2 is SNTAGT. This CDR3 region has 17 residues. CDR3: CASSLGSSYSGANVLTF. CDR3 bases: TGTGCCAGCAGTCTTGGGAGCTCCTACTCTGGGGCCAACGTCCTGACTTTC.

The chain has TRBV25-1 and TRBJ2-7, with 7 positions matching TRBD1. CDR1 is MGHDK and CDR2 is SYGVNS in the germline V gene. The junction had 7 bases not matched to a gene; V was cut back by 7 bases and J by 1 base. The CDR3 is made up of 14 amino acids. Written as DNA, the CDR3 is TGTGCCAGCACTAGACAGGGAAAATCCTACGAGCAGTACTTC. Translating it yields CASTRQGKSYEQYF.

The chain links TRBV7-2 to TRBJ2-7; TRBD2 matches at 7 bases. The germline V gene has CDR1 SGHTA and CDR2 FQGNSA. Trimming took 3 bases from V and 9 from J; bases not matched to a gene: 11. The CDR3 consists of 14 residues. CDR3 protein: CASSFGTGLRGQYF. The CDR3 nucleotides are TGTGCCAGCAGCTTCGGGACGGGACTACGTGGGCAGTACTTC.

This chain links TRBV9 with TRBJ2-2; possible D gene TRBD2, 7 bases. Between the trimmed V and J ends, which lost 6 bases and 6 bases, there was a span of 21 bases. Germline V CDR1 and CDR2: SGDLS, YYNGEE. This CDR3 spans 16 amino acids. The CDR3 nucleotides are TGTGCCAGCACCCGCGGGATAGGGGGGGACCCCGGGGAGCTGTTTTTT. Translating gives CASTRGIGGDPGELFF.

The chain combines TRBV6-5 with TRBJ1-1, with no clear D. Trimming removed 11 bases from V and 4 bases from J, with 14 bases in between. CDR1 and CDR2 (germline): MNHEY, SVGAGI. The CDR3 is 12 amino acids. CDR3 coding DNA: TGTGCCTCGAGAGGGTGGGGCACTGAAGCTTTCTTT. This translates into CASRGWGTEAFF.

The chain carries TRBV30 and TRBJ2-1, with TRBD2 matching 8 bases. The CDR3 contains 13 residues. V dropped 2 bases and J dropped 5; count of bases not matched to a gene: 2. CDR1 and CDR2 (germline): GTSNPN, SVGIG (reference sequence). Here the CDR3 DNA reads TGTGCCTGGAGTCCAGCGGGGGACAATGAGCAGTTCTTC. Its translation is CAWSPAGDNEQFF.

This clone was recorded a few times. The chain employs TRBV4-2 and TRBJ2-7; D is perhaps TRBD2 (6 bases). Germline V lookup: CDR1 LGHNA, CDR2 YNFKEQ. The CDR3 length is 14 residues. Trimming stripped 4 bases from V and 0 bases from J, with 10 bases between. The CDR3 DNA sequence: TGTGCCAGCAGCCCCGACGGGAGCTCCTACGAGCAGTACTTC. Its protein is CASSPDGSSYEQYF.

V usage is TRBV13 and J usage is TRBJ1-3; D is uncertain. CDR3 length: 13 amino acids. CDR1 PRHDT and CDR2 FYEKMQ come from the germline V gene (reference sequence). Trimming shortened V by 6 bases and J by 0 bases, and 6 bases separated the two germline ends. The CDR3 coding sequence is TGTGCCAGCAGGTACATCTCTGGAAACACCATATATTTT. It yields the protein CASRYISGNTIYF.

This clone was detected a few times. The chain links TRBV19 to TRBJ1-5, with 7 bases identical to TRBD1. The germline V gene has CDR1 LNHDA and CDR2 SQIVND (reference sequence). After removal of 4 bases from V and 6 bases from J, the junction contained 3 bases not matched to a gene. The CDR3 spans 13 residues. CDR3 loop: CASSKGAGQPQHF. CDR3 in DNA: TGTGCCAGTAGTAAGGGGGCAGGTCAGCCCCAGCATTTT.

This clone was counted a few times. This rearrangement joins TRBV2 to TRBJ1-1, with 10 bases identical to TRBD1. CDR1 is SNHLY, CDR2 FYNNEI, per germline. V was clipped by 11 bases and J by 5 bases; unmatched bases: 5. The CDR3 is made up of 12 amino acids. In DNA form, the CDR3 reads TGTGCCGCCGGGACAGGGGATACTGAAGCTTTCTTT. The encoded protein is CAAGTGDTEAFF.

About this clone: The DNA is omitted, as the CDR3 cannot be located on it reliably, and the CDR3 follows TCRdb's listing. V usage is TRBV7-9 and J usage is TRBJ1-2; the table's D gene call, TRBD1, was not cross checked with the DNA. The CDR3 sequence runs 12 residues, both termini included. Looked up from germline, CDR1 is SEHNR and CDR2 is FQNEAQ (reference sequence). CDR3: CASSFGQGGYTF.

V is TRBV28 and J is TRBJ1-1; 7 nucleotides line up with TRBD1. The V gene end was trimmed by 6 bases and the J gene end by 1 base; junction bases not matched to a gene: 5. This CDR3 region has 14 residues. The germline V gene encodes CDR1 MDHEN and CDR2 SYDVKM. The CDR3 here is CASRTGKANTEAFF. CDR3 DNA sequence: TGTGCCAGCAGGACAGGGAAGGCGAACACTGAAGCTTTCTTT.

The gene calls are TRBV6-5 and TRBJ1-1; D might be TRBD1 (6 bases). CDR3 length: 13 residues. Trimming stripped 10 bases from V and 1 base from J, with 13 bases between. CDR1 is MNHEY, CDR2 SVGAGI, per germline. The chain's CDR3 is CAIGFRGNTEAFF. The DNA of the CDR3 is TGTGCCATCGGTTTCAGGGGGAACACTGAAGCTTTCTTT.

This chain uses TRBV7-6 with TRBJ1-4; D is possibly TRBD1 (6 bases). CDR3 length: 14 amino acids. V was cut by 4 bases and J by 3 bases, with 9 bases left in between. Germline CDR1 SGHVS, CDR2 FNYEAQ. Here the CDR3 reads CASSSRGANEKLFF. CDR3 DNA: TGTGCCAGCAGCTCCAGGGGTGCTAATGAAAAACTGTTTTTT.

In regard to this clone: At one boundary the junction diverges from the germline segment, which might be a read error. The rearrangement joins TRBV4-1 to TRBJ2-1; TRBD2 might be the D (6 bases). Germline CDR1 MGHRA, CDR2 YSYEKL. CDR3 length equals 15 residues. The CDR3 protein is CASSLGVADYNEQLF. CDR3 in DNA: TGCGCCAGCAGCCTTGGGGTAGCGGATTACAATGAGCAGCTCTTC.

J is TRBJ2-7 and V is TRBV7-2; TRBD1 matches at 7 bases. Germline V CDR1 and CDR2: SGHTA, FQGNSA. Losses at the gene ends were 5 bases for V and 6 bases for J; bases not matched to a gene: 7. CDR3 length: 13 residues. The DNA for the CDR3 is TGTGCCAGCAGCCAAACAAACAGGGGCGAGCAGTACTTC. Residues: CASSQTNRGEQYF.

The chain joins TRBV7-3 to TRBJ2-1, with 10 bases identical to TRBD2. The CDR3 sequence is 15 residues long. Germline CDR1 and CDR2: SGHTA and FQGTGA. The V and J ends lost 1 base and 4 bases, in that order; junction bases with no gene match: 1. CDR3 DNA: TGTGCCAGCAGCTTAAGTAGCGGGGGGTACAATGAGCAGTTCTTC. It specifies CASSLSSGGYNEQFF.

CDR3 amino acids: CASSPPRDMNTEAFF. As DNA, the CDR3 is TGTGCCAGCAGCCCCCCCAGGGACATGAACACTGAAGCTTTCTTT. The genes are TRBV7-7 and TRBJ1-1, with D maybe TRBD1 (6 bases). CDR3 length equals 15 residues. Trimming took off 5 bases at V and 0 bases at J, with 13 bases between the two ends. The germline CDR1 and CDR2 sequences are SSHAT and FNYEAQ (reference sequence).

This clone was seen a handful of times. This chain joins TRBV27 and TRBJ2-5, with D perhaps TRBD1 (5 bases). Germline V gene lookup returns CDR1 MNHEY and CDR2 SMNVEV (reference sequence). Trimming took off 6 bases at V and 1 base at J, with 9 bases between the two ends. The CDR3 loop spans 13 amino acids. The CDR3 protein is CASRTTVQETQYF. The CDR3 coding sequence is TGTGCCAGCAGAACGACAGTCCAAGAGACCCAGTACTTC.

The DNA of the CDR3 is TGTGCCAGCAGTCCGGGGACAGCCTACGAGCAGTACTTC. It encodes CASSPGTAYEQYF. This sequence joins TRBV27 and TRBJ2-7; 7 bases are shared with TRBD1. The CDR3 loop spans 13 amino acids. With 5 bases clipped from V and 2 bases from J, the junction kept 3 bases outside the gene matches. Germline V gives CDR1 MNHEY, CDR2 SMNVEV (reference sequence).